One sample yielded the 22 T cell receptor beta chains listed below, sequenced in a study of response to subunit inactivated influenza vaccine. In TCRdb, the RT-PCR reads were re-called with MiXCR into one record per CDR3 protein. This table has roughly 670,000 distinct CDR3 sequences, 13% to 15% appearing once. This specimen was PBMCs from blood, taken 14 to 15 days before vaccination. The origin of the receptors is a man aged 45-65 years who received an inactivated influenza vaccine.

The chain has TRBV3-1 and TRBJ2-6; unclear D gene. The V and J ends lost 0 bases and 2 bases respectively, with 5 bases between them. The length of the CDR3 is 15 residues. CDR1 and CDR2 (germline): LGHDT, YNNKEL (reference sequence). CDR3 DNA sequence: TGTGCCAGCAGCCAAGAATCCGCTGGGGCCAACGTCCTGACTTTC. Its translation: CASSQESAGANVLTF.

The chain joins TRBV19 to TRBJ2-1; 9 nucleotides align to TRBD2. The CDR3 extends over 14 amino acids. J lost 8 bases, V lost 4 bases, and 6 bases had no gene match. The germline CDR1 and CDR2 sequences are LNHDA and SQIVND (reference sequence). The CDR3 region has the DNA TGTGCCAGTAGTACACCGGGACTAGCCCATGAGCAGTTCTTC. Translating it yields CASSTPGLAHEQFF.

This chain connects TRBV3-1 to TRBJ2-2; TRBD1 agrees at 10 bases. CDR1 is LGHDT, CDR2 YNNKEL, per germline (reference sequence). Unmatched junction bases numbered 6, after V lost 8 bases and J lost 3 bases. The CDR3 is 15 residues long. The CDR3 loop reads CASGPGTGDTGELFF. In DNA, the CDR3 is TGTGCCAGCGGACCCGGGACAGGGGACACCGGGGAGCTGTTTTTT.

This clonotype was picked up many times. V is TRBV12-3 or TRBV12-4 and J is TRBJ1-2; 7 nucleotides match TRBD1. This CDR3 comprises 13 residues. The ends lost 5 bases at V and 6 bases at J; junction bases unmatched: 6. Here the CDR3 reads CASSPTGVHGYTF. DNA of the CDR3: TGTGCCAGCAGTCCCACAGGGGTTCATGGCTACACCTTC.

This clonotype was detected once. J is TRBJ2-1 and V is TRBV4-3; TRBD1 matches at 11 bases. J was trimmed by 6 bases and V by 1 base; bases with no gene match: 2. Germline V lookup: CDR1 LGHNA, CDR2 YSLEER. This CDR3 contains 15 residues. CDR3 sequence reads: CASSQVGTGGNEQFF. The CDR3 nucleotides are TGCGCCAGCAGCCAAGTGGGGACAGGGGGCAATGAGCAGTTCTTC.

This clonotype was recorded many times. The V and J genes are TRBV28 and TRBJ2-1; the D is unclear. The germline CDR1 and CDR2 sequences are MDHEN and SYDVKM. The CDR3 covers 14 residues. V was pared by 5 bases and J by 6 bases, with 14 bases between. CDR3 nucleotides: TGTGCCAGCAGTCCCCACCACGAACGCAATGAGCAGTTCTTC. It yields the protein CASSPHHERNEQFF.

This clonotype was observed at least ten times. The CDR3 DNA follows: TGTGCCAGCAGCCTCAATGGGGGAAGGAGTCAGCCCCAGCATTTT. Its translation is CASSLNGGRSQPQHF. V and J are TRBV7-2 and TRBJ1-5; a weak D match, TRBD1 (5 bases). The CDR3 extends over 15 amino acids. Germline V gives CDR1 SGHTA, CDR2 FQGNSA. Trimming cost V 5 bases and J 6 bases, with 17 bases left between them.

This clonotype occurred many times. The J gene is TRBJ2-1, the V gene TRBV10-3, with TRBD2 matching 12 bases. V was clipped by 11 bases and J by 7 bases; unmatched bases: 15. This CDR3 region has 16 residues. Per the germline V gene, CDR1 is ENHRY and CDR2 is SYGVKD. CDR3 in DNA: TGTGCCTCCAAACCATCACTAGCGGGGGGCAGGAATGAGCAGTTCTTC. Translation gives CASKPSLAGGRNEQFF.

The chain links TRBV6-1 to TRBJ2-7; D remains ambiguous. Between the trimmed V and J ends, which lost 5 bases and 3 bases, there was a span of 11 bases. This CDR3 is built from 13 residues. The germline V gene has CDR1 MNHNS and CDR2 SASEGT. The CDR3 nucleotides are TGTGCCAGCAGTCGCTATGGGATCTACGAGCAGTACTTC. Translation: CASSRYGIYEQYF.

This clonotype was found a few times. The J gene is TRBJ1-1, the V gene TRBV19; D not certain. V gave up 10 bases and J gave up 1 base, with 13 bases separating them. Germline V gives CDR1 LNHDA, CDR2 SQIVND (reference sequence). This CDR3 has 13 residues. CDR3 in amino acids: CATRLSRNTEAFF. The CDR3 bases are TGTGCCACCCGGTTGTCCAGGAACACTGAAGCTTTCTTT.

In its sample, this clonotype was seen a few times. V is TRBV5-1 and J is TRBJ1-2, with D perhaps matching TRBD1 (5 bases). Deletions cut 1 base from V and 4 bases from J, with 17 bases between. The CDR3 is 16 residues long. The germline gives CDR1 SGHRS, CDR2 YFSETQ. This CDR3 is CASSLLGLGAPYGYTF. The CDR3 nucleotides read TGCGCCAGCAGCTTGCTGGGACTAGGGGCGCCCTATGGCTACACCTTC.

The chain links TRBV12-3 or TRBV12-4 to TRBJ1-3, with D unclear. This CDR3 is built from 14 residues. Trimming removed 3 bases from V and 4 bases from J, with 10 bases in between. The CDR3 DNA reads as TGTGCCAGCAGTTTCGTCTTGGGAGGAAACACCATATATTTT. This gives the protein CASSFVLGGNTIYF.

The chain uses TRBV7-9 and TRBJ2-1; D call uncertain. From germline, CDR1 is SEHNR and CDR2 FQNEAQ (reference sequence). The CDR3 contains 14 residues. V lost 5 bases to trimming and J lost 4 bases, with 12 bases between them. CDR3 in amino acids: CASSPYTGYNEQFF. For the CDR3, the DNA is TGTGCCAGCAGCCCCTATACCGGGTACAATGAGCAGTTCTTC.

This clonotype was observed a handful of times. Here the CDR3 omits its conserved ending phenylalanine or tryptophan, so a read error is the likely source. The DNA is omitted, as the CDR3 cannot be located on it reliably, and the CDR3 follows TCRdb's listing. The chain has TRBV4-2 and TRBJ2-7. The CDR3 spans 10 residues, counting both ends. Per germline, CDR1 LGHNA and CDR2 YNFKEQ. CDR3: CASSLDWVML.

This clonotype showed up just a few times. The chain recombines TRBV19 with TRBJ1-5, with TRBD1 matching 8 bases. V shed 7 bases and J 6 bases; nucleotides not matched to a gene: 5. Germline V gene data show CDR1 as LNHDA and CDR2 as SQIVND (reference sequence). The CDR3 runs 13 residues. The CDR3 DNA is TGTGCCAGTATTCAGGGGGCTGGTCAGCCCCAGCATTTT. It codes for CASIQGAGQPQHF.

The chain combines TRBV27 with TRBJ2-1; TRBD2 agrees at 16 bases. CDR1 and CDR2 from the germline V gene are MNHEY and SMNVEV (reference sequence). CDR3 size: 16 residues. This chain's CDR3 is CSGTSGRARSYNEQFF. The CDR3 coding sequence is TGTTCAGGGACTAGCGGGAGGGCCAGGTCCTACAATGAGCAGTTCTTC.

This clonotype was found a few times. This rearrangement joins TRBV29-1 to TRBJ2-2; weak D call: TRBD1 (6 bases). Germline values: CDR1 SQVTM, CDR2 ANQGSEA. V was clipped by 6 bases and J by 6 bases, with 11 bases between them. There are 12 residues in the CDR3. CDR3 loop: CSVQGSPGELFF. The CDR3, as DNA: TGCAGCGTACAGGGTAGCCCCGGGGAGCTGTTTTTT.

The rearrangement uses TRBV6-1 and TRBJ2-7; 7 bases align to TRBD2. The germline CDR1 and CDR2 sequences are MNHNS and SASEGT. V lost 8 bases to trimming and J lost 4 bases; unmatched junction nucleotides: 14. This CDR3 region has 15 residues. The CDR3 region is CASRVSGGGTYEQYF. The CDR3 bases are TGTGCCAGCCGAGTGAGTGGGGGGGGGACTTACGAGCAGTACTTC.

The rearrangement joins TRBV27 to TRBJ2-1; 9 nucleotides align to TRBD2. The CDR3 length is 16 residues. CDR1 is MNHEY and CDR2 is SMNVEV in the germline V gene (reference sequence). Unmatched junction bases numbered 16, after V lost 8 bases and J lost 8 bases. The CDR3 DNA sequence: TGTGCCAGCTTCCCGGTCCGCGGGGGGGCGTTTCATGAGCAGTTCTTC. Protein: CASFPVRGGAFHEQFF.

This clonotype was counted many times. CDR3 amino acids: CASSQDHLGTNEQYF. The CDR3 DNA reads TGTGCCAGCAGCCAAGATCATTTGGGTACGAACGAGCAGTACTTC. This chain joins TRBV3-1 and TRBJ2-7, with D uncertain. In germline, CDR1 is LGHDT, CDR2 YNNKEL (reference sequence). The V and J ends lost 0 bases and 5 bases respectively, with 14 bases between them. The CDR3 is 15 amino acids.

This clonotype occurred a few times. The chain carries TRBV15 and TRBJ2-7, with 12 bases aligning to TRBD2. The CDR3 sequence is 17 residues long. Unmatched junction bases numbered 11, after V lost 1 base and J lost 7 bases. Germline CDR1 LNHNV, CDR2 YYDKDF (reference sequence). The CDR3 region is CATSRVLAGGGSGEQYF. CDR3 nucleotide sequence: TGTGCCACCAGCAGAGTACTAGCGGGAGGCGGGTCGGGGGAGCAGTACTTC.

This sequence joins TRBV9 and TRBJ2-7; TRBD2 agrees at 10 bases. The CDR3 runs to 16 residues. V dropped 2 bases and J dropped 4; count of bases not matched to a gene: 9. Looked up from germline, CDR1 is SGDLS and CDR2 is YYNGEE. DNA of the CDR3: TGTGCCAGCAGCGTGTCGGGGGGACTAGCGTTGTACGAGCAGTACTTC. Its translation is CASSVSGGLALYEQYF.